Described below is a single TCR beta chain sequence and its context. It has no known antigen specificity. Per-base qualities were not stored, and no clone one base away is much larger. The germline V gene (reference sequence) gives CDR1 as LNHDA and CDR2 as SQIVND. V loses 6 bases, J loses 0 bases, and the germline ends lie 11 bases apart. There are 14 amino acids in the CDR3, from cysteine to phenylalanine inclusive. Only the CDR3 region is kept as DNA, spanning 42 bases read in frame from base 1. Receptor amplification or capture employed the immunoSEQ multiplex PCR assay. A mixture of 60 forward primers for TCR Vbeta segments and 13 reverse primers for TCR Jbeta segments was used in the multiplex PCR. The CDR3 region of rearranged TCR beta genes was amplified from genomic DNA by a multiplex PCR assay. Amplified TCR beta libraries were sequenced as 87-base-pair reads on the Illumina HiSeq System. Turning to the authors' computational methods: A later analysis tallied 75 million to 85 million unique TCR beta chains across the 666 repertoires, and approximately 11 million of those chains were shared by two or more donors. Raw reads were error-corrected and collapsed into unique sequences with a nearest-neighbor algorithm that merged closely related sequences to remove PCR and sequencing errors. Alignment of CDR3 sequences to IMGT reference sequences was used to assign V, D and J gene segments. For a sequence to be retained, at least a six-nucleotide match to both a V gene segment and a J gene segment was required. Rearrangements were classified as productive when the CDR3 lacked stop codons and remained in frame with V and J, and all other rearrangements were classified as non-productive. CDR3 was defined by IMGT convention, running from the second conserved V-encoded cysteine to the conserved J-encoded phenylalanine. In an earlier analysis of approximately 590 of the donors, sequences lacking an unambiguous match to a single V gene segment were excluded. An earlier analysis of 450 to 650 of the donors called V segments functional above 56.7% productive rearrangements and segregating when the between-donor standard deviation exceeded 5%. A statistical classification framework was built for diagnosing cytomegalovirus status from the catalog of TCR beta chain sequences. In a later analysis, TCR nucleotide sequences were compared against IMGT/GENE-DB human TR gene sequences so that V and J genes could be assigned. A later analysis assigned CDR3 sequences and most-parsimonious VDJ recombination scenarios with the TCRdist pipeline. A later analysis defined each TCR beta chain by its CDR3 amino acid sequence plus V-gene family, and excluded reads lacking a unique V-gene family. To address suspected cross-contamination and a sequencing artifact, a later analysis removed around 600 highly shared, low-generation-probability nucleotide sequences. For each public chain, a later analysis derived a clonal expansion index from normalized ranks of inferred template counts within each repertoire. In a later analysis, generation probabilities were computed with a VDJ recombination model fitted to out-of-frame rearrangements, and the resulting probabilities were checked against IGoR. In a later analysis, TCR-TCR, TCR-HLA and TCR-CMV co-occurrence was scored with hypergeometric tests, and a repertoire-size bias correction was applied to TCR pairs. A later analysis estimated false discovery rates by permuting HLA or CMV assignments 20 times. In a later analysis, co-occurring TCRs were grouped with DBSCAN, and TCRdist sequence similarity was added when clustering was performed within HLA-allele-positive subsets. Co-occurrence clustering excluded repertoires with fewer than 30,000 or more than 120,000 public chains, plus five with anomalous nucleotide sharing. TCRdb carries this immuneACCESS record with in-frame sequences only. Its versions omit some clonotypes, under half of them owing to an unresolved V gene in the studies checked, with the rest unexplained. V, J and clone size are those of that table, while D and trimming were read from the DNA. Across this sample there are approximately 190,000 clones, with about 84% seen only once. 13% to 15% of the sample is in the top ten clones.

This record belongs to a study of cytomegalovirus exposure and HLA in healthy donors (TCRdb year 2017). Regarding the study in general: An earlier analysis of some 600 of the donors reported 276 Gb of sequence data and about 120 million unique TCR beta sequences obtained from approximately 180 million T cells. An early release covering 500 to 750 HLA-typed donors comprised 300 to 350 gigabases of sequencing data and 85 million to 100 million unique TCR sequences. The genetic ancestry cluster associated with self-reported Caucasian donors included 65% to 90% of the roughly 410 genotyped donors. The study was designed to test whether signatures of past pathogen exposure could be identified by cataloging public T cell receptors. Using immunosequencing, the study profiled T cell repertoires from approximately 700 subjects and related those repertoires to cytomegalovirus serostatus. In addition to the first cohort of several hundred subjects, a separate validation cohort of under 150 different subjects was used. To predict cytomegalovirus infection status, the study brought together high-throughput TCR immunosequencing, statistical association of individual TCRs with disease status, and machine learning. A later analysis re-analyzed previously published TCR beta repertoires from roughly 630 donors and added high-resolution HLA genotyping to study TCR occurrence patterns. In the later analysis, no new phenotypic data were used to find candidate immune exposures; instead, reliance was placed on TCR beta sequences and their occurrence across donors. An earlier analysis of some 500 of the donors used high-throughput TCR beta sequencing to judge whether each TCR beta V gene segment behaved as functional or pseudogenic. Donor age, sex, ethnicity and CMV serostatus were collected together with the repertoire data. A later genetic analysis took genome-wide SNP genotypes for about three fifths of the 666 donors and used that subset as a discovery cohort. Every repertoire in the discovery cohort had been generated on one and the same sequencing platform. HLA typing included class I and class II loci at four-digit resolution. The number of donors typed differed by locus, with roughly 620-630 for A, B, C, DRB1 and DQB1, 522 for DQA1, 600 to 610 for DPA1, and around 450 for DPB1. Four to six DR-DQ haplotypes were handled as single units for association and clustering, since linkage in the cohort was strong. Among 398 genotyped donors of the cohort, an average of roughly 230,000 unique TCR beta nucleotide sequences was sequenced per donor, of which 15% to 20% were non-productive. The research as a whole found: Roughly uniform sequencing depth across donors was assumed in presence/absence analyses, although this assumption may not hold. According to a later analysis, TCR association rates differed among HLA loci, with DRB1 alleles showing the most associated TCRs and HLA-C alleles showing the fewest. While some public TCRs were present in many individuals, most TCR sequences turned up only very rarely across donors. A later genetic analysis associated a missense DCLRE1C variant with V-gene and J-gene trimming of TCR beta chains, and an independent cohort replicated the association. In both the original and validation cohorts, the classifier was reported to diagnose cytomegalovirus status with high specificity and sensitivity. A few of the identified cytomegalovirus-associated TCR beta chains were confirmed in vitro to be specific for cytomegalovirus antigens. A further reported finding was that TCR beta sequences accurately predicted the HLA-A and HLA-B alleles for most subjects in the first cohort. In this cohort, only TCR beta chains were sequenced, and detectable features were limited by the absence of alpha or paired-chain data. Because HLA typing was missing for some donors at each locus, association tests included only the typed subset. CMV serostatus was the only immune exposure information available for the cohort. An earlier analysis of around 500 of the donors showed that most TCR beta V segments appeared in productive rearrangements either about 90% or about 30% of the time, which broadly matched IMGT annotations. In a later analysis, HLA-associated TCR beta chains showed more clonal expansion and lower generation probabilities than non-associated chains that were equally common. Specific HLA alleles were associated with 15,000 to 20,000 TCR beta sequences at a false discovery rate of 0.05 in a later analysis. Some IMGT-functional V segments, including TRBV6-2 and TRBV6-3, could not be distinguished by the 87-base-pair reads and were therefore excluded. A later analysis reported that several top co-occurrence clusters appeared linked to parvovirus B19, influenza, CMV and Epstein-Barr virus. According to the authors, the approach could potentially be generalized to other disease states and immunological phenotypes. Because counts were too low, about 17 rarely observed V segments, including chromosome 9 orphons, were excluded from the earlier analysis of around 590 of the donors. When HLA alleles, especially DR and DQ, strongly co-occurred, TCR associations were difficult to assign to individual alleles. Compared with the 666-donor mean, donors in an Asian-associated ancestry cluster had fewer N-insertions in productive TCRs, according to a later genetic analysis. The sequencing pipeline was judged likely to have produced a cluster of highly shared sequence variants as a technical artifact. The study gave a list of 150 to 200 TCR beta chains associated with cytomegalovirus. Linkage disequilibrium might explain the correlated functional status among segregating V segments, but an unknown experimental factor could not be excluded. Most CMV-associated TCR beta chains appeared to be HLA-restricted in a later analysis, and the HLA associations seemed to be driven largely by CMV exposure.

In total, approximately 700 healthy bone marrow donors made up the cohort. At the time of sampling, every cohort member was nominally healthy, though immune exposures that went unrecorded were likely present. The donor tested CMV seropositive and was one of the 289 seropositive cohort members. A peripheral blood sample was collected from each donor, and TCR beta sequencing was performed on peripheral blood mononuclear cells. The Qiagen DNeasy Blood Extraction Kit was used to extract genomic DNA from the blood cell samples. This receptor was taken from a woman aged 25-40 years in good health and CMV-seropositive. Sequenced: PBMCs. The sequence links TRBV19 to TRBJ1-1; confidence is insufficient to name the D gene. The CDR3 corresponds to CASRRRSMNTEAFF. The DNA is as follows: TGTGCCAGTAGGAGGAGGAGTATGAACACTGAAGCTTTCTTT.